Detailed here is one TCR beta chain. Antigen: not known. This sample is drawn from a study of T cell responses to AZD1222 COVID-19 vaccine. Whole-study findings and limits: Donors, mostly white British, included more females; clonal diversity was possibly underestimated. Across the whole spike, CD4 TCRs peaked at regions 160-218 and 743-854. Two AZD1222 doses significantly raised spike-specific TCR breadth and depth over controls. Only five or six individuals given AZD1222 were seropositive at baseline.

Sequencing used immunoSEQ multiplex PCR; TCRdb keeps in-frame clones, though not all of them. This table has 100,000 to 150,000 clones, approximately 89% appearing once. The V gene lost 0 bases and the J gene lost 4 bases, with 9 bases spanning the gap. CDR1 is LNHNV, CDR2 YYDKDF, per germline (reference sequence). The length of the CDR3 is 14 residues. The chain joins TRBV15 to TRBJ1-1; D perhaps matches TRBD1 (6 bases). This TCR was recovered from an adult in good health. The source material was peripheral blood, sampled on day 0 of AZD1222 vaccination. The CDR3 coding sequence is TGTGCCACCAGCAGAGAAAGGGGGATCACTGAAGCTTTCTTT. It specifies CATSRERGITEAFF.